Shown below are 11 T cell receptor beta chains from a single sample sequenced in a study of control samples from healthy donors and cancer patients. The table came from immunoSEQ multiplex PCR; TCRdb's copy has only in-frame clones and leaves some out. In the table there are some 120,000 clones, about 88% of which are singletons. Sequencing was done on a sample of blood. Receptor source: a man in his fifties in good health.

V is TRBV3-1 (or the pseudogene TRBV3-2) and J is TRBJ2-5; D possibly corresponds to TRBD2 (6 bases). Trimming cost V 3 bases and J 0 bases, with 17 bases left between them. Germline CDR1 reads LGHDT; CDR2 reads YNNKEL (reference sequence). The CDR3 is 17 amino acids. The DNA of the CDR3 is TGTGCCAGCAGCCAGCTTGCGCCGGGGGAGTACCAAGAGACCCAGTACTTC. Residues: CASSQLAPGEYQETQYF.

This clone was picked up a small number of times. CDR3 in DNA: TGTGCCTGGAGTCGACAGGGACCCCACGAGCAGTACTTC. Residues: CAWSRQGPHEQYF. The V gene is TRBV30, the J gene TRBJ2-7; 7 bases map to TRBD1. Unmatched junction bases numbered 6, after V lost 2 bases and J lost 5 bases. Germline assignment: CDR1 GTSNPN and CDR2 SVGIG (reference sequence). The CDR3 length is 13 residues. The complete variable domain, with remaining parts taken from reference TRBV30 and TRBJ2-7, reads SQTIHQWPATLVQPVGSPLSLECTVEGTSNPNLYWYRQAAGRGLQLLFYSVGIGQISSEVPQNLSASRPQDRQFILSSKKLLLSDSGFYLCAWSRQGPHEQYFGPGTRLTVT.

This rearrangement joins TRBV7-9 to TRBJ2-7, with unresolved D. The CDR3 is made up of 12 amino acids. The germline V gene has CDR1 SEHNR and CDR2 FQNEAQ (reference sequence). Trimming cost V 4 bases and J 0 bases, with 4 bases left between them. The CDR3 loop reads CASSWSSYEQYF. As DNA, the CDR3 is TGTGCCAGCAGCTGGAGCTCCTACGAGCAGTACTTC.

The chain carries TRBV2 and TRBJ1-6; the D is unclear. CDR3 length equals 13 residues. Germline assignment: CDR1 SNHLY and CDR2 FYNNEI. Trimming cost V 6 bases and J 10 bases, with 13 bases left between them. The CDR3 is CASRDTPTSPLHF. In DNA form, the CDR3 reads TGTGCCAGCAGAGACACTCCCACGTCACCCCTCCACTTT.

The chain couples TRBV19 to TRBJ1-5, with 10 bases matching TRBD1. This CDR3 has 16 residues. The V and J ends lost 4 bases and 2 bases, in that order; junction bases with no gene match: 5. Germline CDR1 reads LNHDA; CDR2 reads SQIVND (reference sequence). In DNA form, the CDR3 reads TGTGCCAGTAGTAGGGGTGGGACAGGGGGCAATCAGCCCCAGCATTTT. This codes for CASSRGGTGGNQPQHF. Supplemented by reference TRBV19 and TRBJ1-5, the full variable domain reads DGGITQSPKYLFRKEGQNVTLSCEQNLNHDAMYWYRQDPGQGLRLIYYSQIVNDFQKGDIAEGYSVSREKKESFPLTVTSAQKNPTAFYLCASSRGGTGGNQPQHFGDGTRLSIL.

The J gene is TRBJ1-5, the V gene TRBV5-6, with a weak D call TRBD1 (6 bases). CDR1 is SGHDT and CDR2 is YYEEEE in the germline V gene. Trimming removed 2 bases from V and 6 bases from J, with 15 bases in between. The CDR3 has 15 amino acids. CDR3 amino acids: CASSLRPGASQPQHF. CDR3 DNA: TGTGCCAGCAGCTTACGGCCAGGGGCTAGTCAGCCCCAGCATTTT.

As DNA, the CDR3 is TGCGCCAGCAGCTTGGCCGTAATGCATGAGCAGTTCTTC. Protein: CASSLAVMHEQFF. The chain has TRBV5-1 and TRBJ2-1; D is uncertain. The CDR3 totals 13 residues. Trimming shortened V by 0 bases and J by 8 bases, and 9 bases separated the two germline ends. In germline, CDR1 is SGHRS, CDR2 YFSETQ.

The chain carries TRBV3-1 (or the pseudogene TRBV3-2) and TRBJ1-3; D unresolved. V lost 4 bases and J lost 0, with 13 bases in between. The germline V gene encodes CDR1 LGHDT and CDR2 YNNKEL (reference sequence). The CDR3 is 16 amino acids. The CDR3 region is CASSPRQASSGNTIYF. For the CDR3, the DNA is TGTGCCAGCAGCCCCCGGCAGGCCAGCTCTGGAAACACCATATATTTT.

The chain uses TRBV5-1 and TRBJ1-2; 9 bases are shared with TRBD1. Germline assignment: CDR1 SGHRS and CDR2 YFSETQ. The length of the CDR3 is 14 residues. V was pared by 7 bases and J by 5 bases, with 9 bases of the junction left unmatched. In nucleotides, the CDR3 is TGCGCCAGCCAAGACGGACAGGGGCAATATGGCTACACCTTC. It translates to CASQDGQGQYGYTF.

The rearrangement links TRBV3-1 (or the pseudogene TRBV3-2) to TRBJ1-5; no clear D gene. This CDR3 has 14 residues. Trimming left V 1 base short and J 5 bases short, with 9 bases between. Germline CDR1 reads LGHDT; CDR2 reads YNNKEL (reference sequence). The CDR3 loop is CASSQAALDQPQHF. CDR3 DNA: TGTGCCAGCAGCCAAGCAGCCTTGGATCAGCCCCAGCATTTT.

The table lists this clone with a few counts. V and J are TRBV13 and TRBJ2-7; D not certain. V was cut by 1 base and J by 2 bases, with 12 bases left in between. The V gene's germline CDR1 is PRHDT and CDR2 FYEKMQ (reference sequence). CDR3 length: 15 residues. In DNA, the CDR3 is TGTGCCAGCAGCTTAGCTGGGCGTCATCCCTACGAGCAGTACTTC. Translated, it gives CASSLAGRHPYEQYF.